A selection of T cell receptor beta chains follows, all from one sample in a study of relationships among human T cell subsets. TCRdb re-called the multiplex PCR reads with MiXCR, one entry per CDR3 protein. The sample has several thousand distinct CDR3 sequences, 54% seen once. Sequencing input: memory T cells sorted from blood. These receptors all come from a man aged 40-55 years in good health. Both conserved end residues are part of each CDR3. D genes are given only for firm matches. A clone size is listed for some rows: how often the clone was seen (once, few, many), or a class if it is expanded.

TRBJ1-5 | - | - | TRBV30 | TGTGCCTGGAGCCCCTTTGTAAGCAATCAGCCCCAGCATTTT | CAWSPFVSNQPQHF
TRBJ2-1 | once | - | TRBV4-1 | TGCGCCAGCAGCCACCGGGAGTACAACGAGCAGTTCTTC | CASSHREYNEQFF
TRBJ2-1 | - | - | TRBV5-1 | TGCGCCAGCAGCCCCCTAGGTCAGGCTCGTGATGAGCAGTTCTTC | CASSPLGQARDEQFF
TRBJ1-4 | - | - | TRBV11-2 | TGTGCCAGCAGCTTAGATCAATGGGATCCTGCAAAACTGTTTTTT | CASSLDQWDPAKLFF
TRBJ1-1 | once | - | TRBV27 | TGTGCCGGCAGTTTAGTGGGAGGGGGCACTGAAGCTTTCTTT | CAGSLVGGGTEAFF
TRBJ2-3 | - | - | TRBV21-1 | TGTGCCAGCAGCAAGCCAGATACGCAGTATTTT | CASSKPDTQYF
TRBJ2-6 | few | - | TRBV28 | TGTGCCAGCAGTTTGATCTCTGGGGCCAACGTCCTGACTTTC | CASSLISGANVLTF
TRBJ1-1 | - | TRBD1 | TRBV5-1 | TGCGCCAGCAGCACTCGGACAGGGGATAGGAACACTGAAGCTTTCTTT | CASSTRTGDRNTEAFF
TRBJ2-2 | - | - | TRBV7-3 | TGTGCCAGCAGTAGCGAAGGCACCGGGGAGCTGTTTTTT | CASSSEGTGELFF
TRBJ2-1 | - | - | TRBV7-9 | TGTGCCAGCAGCACGCCTACTAGAACGGGTTACAACGAGCAGTTCTTC | CASSTPTRTGYNEQFF
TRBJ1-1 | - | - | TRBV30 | TGTGCCTGCCGGGGCCCTTTCTTT | CACRGPFF
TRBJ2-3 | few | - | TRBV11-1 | TGTGCCAGCAGCTCCAGTACCCTTACGGATACGCAGTATTTT | CASSSSTLTDTQYF
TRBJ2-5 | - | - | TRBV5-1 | TGCGCCAGCAGCTTGGACGGCCCCGAGCAGACCCAGTACTTC | CASSLDGPEQTQYF
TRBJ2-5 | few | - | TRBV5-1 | TGCGCCAGCAGCTTTCGGGTAGACGAAGAGACCCAGTACTTC | CASSFRVDEETQYF
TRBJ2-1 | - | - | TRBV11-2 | TGTGCCAGCAGCCCAGGGGGGGAACAAGGGAATGAGCAGTTCTTC | CASSPGGEQGNEQFF
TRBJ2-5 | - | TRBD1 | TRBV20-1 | TGCAGTGCTAACTCGGACAGGGGGCTAAAGACCCAGTACTTC | CSANSDRGLKTQYF
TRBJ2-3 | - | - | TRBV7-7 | TGTGCTAGCAGCTTCGACGGTGGGACAGATACGCAGTATTTT | CASSFDGGTDTQYF
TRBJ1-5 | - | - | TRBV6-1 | TGTGCCAGCAGACAAGGCAGTCTCAATCAGCCCCAGCGTTTT | CASRQGSLNQPQRF
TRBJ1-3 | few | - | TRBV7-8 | TGTGCCAGCAGCTTAGCGTCGAGCTCTGGAAACACCATATATTTT | CASSLASSSGNTIYF
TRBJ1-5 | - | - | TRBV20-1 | TGCAGTGCTAGTTCAGGGGAGAATCAGCCCCAGCATTTT | CSASSGENQPQHF
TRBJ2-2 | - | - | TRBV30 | TGTGCCTGGAGTGTCGGAGGGCCCGGGGAGCTGTTTTTT | CAWSVGGPGELFF
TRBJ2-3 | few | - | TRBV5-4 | TGTGCCAGCAGCTTGGGGGAATCAAATACGCAGTATTTT | CASSLGESNTQYF
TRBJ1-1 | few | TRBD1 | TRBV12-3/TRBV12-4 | TGTGCCAGCAGCACCACAGGGGTAGCTTTCTTT | CASSTTGVAFF
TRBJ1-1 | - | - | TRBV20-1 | TGCAGTGCTAGAGCTCAGGCGAACAGTGAAGCTTTCTTT | CSARAQANSEAFF
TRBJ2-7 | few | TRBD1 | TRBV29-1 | TGCAGCGTTGTTACGGACAGGGGGCCCGAGCAGTACTTC | CSVVTDRGPEQYF
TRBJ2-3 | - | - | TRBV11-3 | TGTGCCAGCAGCTTAGTTTCAGATACGCAGTATTTT | CASSLVSDTQYF
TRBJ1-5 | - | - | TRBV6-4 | TGTGCCAGCAGAGTCAGGGGATCAAGTCCCCAGCATTTT | CASRVRGSSPQHF
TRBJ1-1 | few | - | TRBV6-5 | TGTGCCAGCAGTTCCCCGGGCAGGGCCGTCCCTGGGACTGAAGCTTTCTTT | CASSSPGRAVPGTEAFF
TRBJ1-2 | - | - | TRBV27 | TGTGCCAGCAGGTCCAGGACTAACTATGGCTACACCTTC | CASRSRTNYGYTF
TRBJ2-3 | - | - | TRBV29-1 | TGCAGCGTCGAACAGGGCACAGATACGCAGTATTTT | CSVEQGTDTQYF
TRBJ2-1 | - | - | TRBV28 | TGTGCCAGCAGTTTGCGATTGGATGAGCAGTTCTTC | CASSLRLDEQFF
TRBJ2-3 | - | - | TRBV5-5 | TGTGCCGGCAGCTTGGAAGCAGATACGCAGTATTTT | CAGSLEADTQYF
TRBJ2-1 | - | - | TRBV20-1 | TGCAGTGCGGAGGTATCCTACAATGAGCAGTTCTTC | CSAEVSYNEQFF
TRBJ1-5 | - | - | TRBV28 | TGTGCCAGCAGTTCCCCGAGGGGATATCAGCCCCAGCATTTT | CASSSPRGYQPQHF
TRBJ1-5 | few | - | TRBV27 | TGTGCCAGCAGTTCGGTGGCTTACAATCAGCCCCAGCATTTT | CASSSVAYNQPQHF
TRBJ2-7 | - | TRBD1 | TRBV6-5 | TGTGCCAGCGCTCAGACCGGGACAGGGTTATACGAGCAGTACTTC | CASAQTGTGLYEQYF